This T cell receptor beta chain is from a study of blood T cell repertoires in COVID-19. The wider study: The samples span acute and convalescent COVID-19 from the United States, Italy and Spain. From T cells, B-cell-depleted T cells, or PBMCs came the material, which was cDNA or gDNA.

The germline gives CDR1 MNHNS, CDR2 SASEGT. The CDR3 is 14 residues long. The table lists this clone with a count of one. One end of the junction does not line up with germline, which may come from a read error. The data were produced by immunoSEQ multiplex PCR, yet TCRdb's version contains in-frame clones alone and is incomplete. Seen here are around 64,000 clones, around 90% observed once, and the top ten hold 1.5% to 2%. Sequencing was done on a sample of peripheral blood. The V call is TRBV6-1, the J call TRBJ2-1; 10 nucleotides match TRBD1. This sequence originates from a human donor in a cohort sampled during active COVID-19. For the CDR3, the DNA is TGTGCCAGCGGTGACAGGGGGCCTTACAATGAGCAGTTCTTC. This codes for CASGDRGPYNEQFF.